The rows below give T cell receptor beta chains drawn from one sample of a study of blood T cell repertoires in COVID-19. The assay was immunoSEQ multiplex PCR, and TCRdb's table has in-frame clones only and misses some. This repertoire shows some 70,000 clones, 80% to 90% found once; its top ten account for 2% to 2.5%. The sample consisted of peripheral blood. The receptors come from a human donor in a cohort sampled during active COVID-19. CDR3s include the opening cysteine and the closing phenylalanine or tryptophan. A D gene is named only where the DNA matches it firmly. Clone size, where shown, is once, few, many, or a class for clones that have expanded.

CDR3 length | clone size | J gene | V gene | D gene | CDR3 protein | CDR3 DNA
16 | - | TRBJ2-7 | TRBV6-5 | TRBD1 | CASSYLPGQGAYEQYF | TGTGCCAGCAGTTACCTTCCGGGACAGGGGGCCTACGAGCAGTACTTC
14 | - | TRBJ1-1 | TRBV28 | TRBD1 | CASSRDRVNTEAFF | TGTGCCAGCAGCCGAGACAGGGTGAACACTGAAGCTTTCTTT
16 | - | TRBJ2-3 | TRBV24-1 | TRBD2 | CATSDRSGGPGDTQYF | TGTGCCACCAGTGATCGGTCGGGGGGGCCAGGAGATACGCAGTATTTT
14 | - | TRBJ2-7 | TRBV28 | TRBD2 | CATRDYIVSHEQYF | TGTGCCACACGGGACTATATCGTGTCCCACGAGCAGTACTTC
15 | once | TRBJ1-6 | TRBV19 | TRBD1 | CASKARDSDNSPLHF | TGTGCCAGTAAAGCCCGGGACAGTGATAATTCACCCCTCCACTTT
14 | few | TRBJ1-6 | TRBV21-1 | - | CASSKGLGGSPLHF | TGTGCCAGCAGCAAAGGTCTCGGCGGTTCACCCCTCCACTTT
14 | - | TRBJ1-5 | TRBV7-2 | TRBD1 | CASSLEQGYQPQHF | TGTGCCAGCAGCTTAGAACAGGGGTATCAGCCCCAGCATTTT
16 | - | TRBJ1-2 | TRBV7-9 | - | CASSTDSRYRVLGYTF | TGTGCCAGCAGCACTGACTCCCGATACAGGGTTTTGGGCTACACCTTC
12 | - | TRBJ2-1 | TRBV30 | - | CAFSIRGNEQFF | TGTGCCTTCTCTATCCGAGGGAATGAGCAGTTCTTC
15 | - | TRBJ2-1 | TRBV28 | TRBD2 | CASSFISGGNNEQFF | TGTGCCAGCAGTTTTATCAGCGGGGGGAACAATGAGCAGTTCTTC
16 | - | TRBJ2-3 | TRBV3-1/TRBV3-2 | TRBD1 | CASSRLAGTGTDTQYF | TGTGCCAGCAGCCGCTTGGCCGGGACAGGCACAGATACGCAGTATTTT
12 | - | TRBJ2-1 | TRBV9 | - | CASGANYNEQFF | TGTGCCAGCGGGGCCAACTACAATGAGCAGTTCTTC
14 | - | TRBJ1-6 | TRBV30 | TRBD1 | CAWTTGQGSSPLHF | TGTGCCTGGACAACCGGACAGGGTTCTTCACCCCTCCACTTT
17 | - | TRBJ1-6 | TRBV5-5 | TRBD1 | CASSPRDRGLLFSPLHF | TGTGCCAGCAGCCCCCGGGACAGGGGGCTACTTTTTTCACCCCTCCACTTT
16 | - | TRBJ1-6 | TRBV7-6 | TRBD1 | CASSLGTGGRNSPLHF | TGTGCCAGCAGCTTAGGGACAGGGGGCAGGAATTCACCCCTCCACTTT
13 | - | TRBJ2-2 | TRBV29-1 | - | CSVAHRVTGELFF | TGCAGCGTGGCTCACAGGGTCACCGGGGAGCTGTTTTTT
13 | - | TRBJ1-1 | TRBV10-3 | - | CAMGHGLNTEAFF | TGTGCCATGGGACATGGGTTGAACACTGAAGCTTTCTTT
15 | - | TRBJ2-5 | TRBV2 | - | CASSEGAAQRETQYF | TGTGCCAGCAGTGAAGGGGCAGCCCAACGGGAGACCCAGTACTTC
13 | - | TRBJ1-2 | TRBV30 | - | CAWRGRRGYGYTF | TGTGCCTGGAGGGGGCGGCGGGGGTATGGCTACACCTTC
16 | - | TRBJ2-7 | TRBV28 | - | CASSLSPGMMRYEQYF | TGTGCCAGCAGTTTATCGCCAGGGATGATGAGGTACGAGCAGTACTTC
14 | - | TRBJ2-2 | TRBV7-3 | - | CASSSQGNTGELFF | TGTGCCAGCAGCTCCCAGGGAAACACCGGGGAGCTGTTTTTT
14 | - | TRBJ1-3 | TRBV30 | - | CAWTGWAAGNTIYF | TGTGCCTGGACCGGATGGGCAGCAGGAAACACCATATATTTT
15 | - | TRBJ1-1 | TRBV4-1 | - | CASSLQEGAGTEAFF | TGCGCCAGCAGCCTTCAGGAAGGGGCGGGAACTGAAGCTTTCTTT
17 | - | TRBJ2-1 | TRBV10-1 | TRBD2 | CASSGLAGGGTYNEQFF | TGCGCCAGCAGCGGACTAGCGGGGGGAGGCACCTACAATGAGCAGTTCTTC
12 | once | TRBJ2-5 | TRBV5-1 | - | CASRSEGETQYF | TGCGCCAGCCGTTCGGAGGGGGAGACCCAGTACTTC
16 | - | TRBJ2-1 | TRBV25-1 | TRBD2 | CASRGALTSGSNEQFF | TGTGCCAGCAGGGGCGCTCTGACTAGCGGGAGCAATGAGCAGTTCTTC
12 | - | TRBJ2-3 | TRBV3-1/TRBV3-2 | - | CASSQERGLRYF | TGTGCCAGCAGCCAAGAACGGGGACTCCGGTATTTT
15 | - | TRBJ2-2 | TRBV28 | TRBD1 | CASSIPGTGTGELFF | TGTGCCAGCAGTATCCCCGGGACAGGGACCGGGGAGCTGTTTTTT
15 | - | TRBJ2-5 | TRBV5-1 | TRBD1 | CASSLVTGREETQYF | TGCGCCAGCAGCTTGGTGACAGGGCGTGAGGAGACCCAGTACTTC
14 | once | TRBJ2-7 | TRBV7-2 | TRBD2 | CASSLAGGPDEQYF | TGTGCCAGCAGCTTGGCGGGAGGGCCGGACGAGCAGTACTTC
14 | - | TRBJ1-4 | TRBV5-5 | - | CASTPPRRNEKLFF | TGTGCCAGCACCCCCCCAAGGCGGAATGAAAAACTGTTTTTT
14 | - | TRBJ2-7 | TRBV6-5 | - | CASSSRASALEQYF | TGTGCCAGCAGTTCGCGGGCCTCGGCCCTCGAGCAGTACTTC
12 | - | TRBJ1-1 | TRBV13 | - | CASSLMDSRSFF | TGTGCCAGCAGCTTAATGGACAGCCGGTCTTTCTTT
17 | - | TRBJ2-2 | TRBV7-3 | TRBD2 | CASSSDALAGGTGELFF | TGTGCCAGCAGCTCCGATGCTCTAGCGGGTGGGACCGGGGAGCTGTTTTTT
15 | - | TRBJ1-4 | TRBV5-1 | TRBD1 | CASSFSGTGVEKLFF | TGCGCCAGCAGCTTCTCCGGGACAGGGGTTGAAAAACTGTTTTTT
14 | many | TRBJ1-1 | TRBV11-2 | - | CASSSRGSDTEAFF | TGTGCCAGCAGCTCCAGGGGTTCGGACACTGAAGCTTTCTTT
13 | - | TRBJ1-6 | TRBV5-1 | - | CASSAPGDSPLHF | TGCGCCAGCAGCGCTCCAGGGGACTCACCCCTCCACTTT
14 | - | TRBJ1-2 | TRBV6-5 | - | CASRYGQGSYGYTF | TGTGCCAGCAGATATGGGCAGGGTAGCTATGGCTACACCTTC